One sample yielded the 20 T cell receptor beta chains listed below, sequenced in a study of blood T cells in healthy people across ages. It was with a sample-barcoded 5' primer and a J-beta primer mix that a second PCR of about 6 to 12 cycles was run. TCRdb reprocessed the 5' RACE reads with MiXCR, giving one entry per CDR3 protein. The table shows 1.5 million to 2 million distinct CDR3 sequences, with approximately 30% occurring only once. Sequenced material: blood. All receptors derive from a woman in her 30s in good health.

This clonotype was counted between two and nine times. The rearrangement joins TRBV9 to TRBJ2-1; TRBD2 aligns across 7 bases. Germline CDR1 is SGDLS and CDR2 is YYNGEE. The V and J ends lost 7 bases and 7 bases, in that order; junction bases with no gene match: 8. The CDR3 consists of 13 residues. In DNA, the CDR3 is TGTGCCAGCGGCCGGGAGGACGGGAATGAGCAGTTCTTC. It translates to CASGREDGNEQFF.

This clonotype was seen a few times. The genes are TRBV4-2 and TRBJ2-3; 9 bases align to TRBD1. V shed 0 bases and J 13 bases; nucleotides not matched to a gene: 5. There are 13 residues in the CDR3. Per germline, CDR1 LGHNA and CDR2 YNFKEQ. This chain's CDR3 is CASSQDGRTGEYF. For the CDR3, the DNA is TGTGCCAGCAGCCAAGATGGGAGGACAGGGGAGTATTTT.

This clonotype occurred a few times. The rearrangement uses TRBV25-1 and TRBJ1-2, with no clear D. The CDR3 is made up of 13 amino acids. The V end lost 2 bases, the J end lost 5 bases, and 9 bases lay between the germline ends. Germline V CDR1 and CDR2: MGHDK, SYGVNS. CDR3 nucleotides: TGTGCCAGCAGTGAAGGGCGGGTATATGGCTACACCTTC. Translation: CASSEGRVYGYTF.

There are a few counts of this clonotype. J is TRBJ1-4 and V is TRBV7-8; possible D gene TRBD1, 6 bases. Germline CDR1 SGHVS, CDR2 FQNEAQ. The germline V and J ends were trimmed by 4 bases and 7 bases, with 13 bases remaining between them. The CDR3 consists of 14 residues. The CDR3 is CASSSTGFGEKLFF. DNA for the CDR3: TGTGCCAGCAGCTCCACAGGGTTTGGTGAAAAACTGTTTTTT.

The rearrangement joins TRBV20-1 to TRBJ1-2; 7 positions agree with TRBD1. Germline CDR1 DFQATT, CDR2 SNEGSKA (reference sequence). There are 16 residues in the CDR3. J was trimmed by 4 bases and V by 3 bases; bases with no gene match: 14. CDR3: CSARPPSRQGTYGYTF. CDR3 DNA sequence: TGCAGTGCTAGGCCCCCTTCGAGACAGGGAACCTATGGCTACACCTTC.

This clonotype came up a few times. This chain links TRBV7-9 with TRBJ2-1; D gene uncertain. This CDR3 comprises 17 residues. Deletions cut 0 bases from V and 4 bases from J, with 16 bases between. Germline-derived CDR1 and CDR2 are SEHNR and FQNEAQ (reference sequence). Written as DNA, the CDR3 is TGTGCCAGCAGCTTAGCGGTGGGCACCAGTAATTACAATGAGCAGTTCTTC. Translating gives CASSLAVGTSNYNEQFF.

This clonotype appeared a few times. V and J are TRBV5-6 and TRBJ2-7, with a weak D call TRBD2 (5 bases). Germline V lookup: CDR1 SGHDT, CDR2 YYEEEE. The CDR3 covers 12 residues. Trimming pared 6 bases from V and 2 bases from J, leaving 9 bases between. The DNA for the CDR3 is TGTGCCAGCACCCTCGGGGCCTACGAGCAGTACTTC. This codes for CASTLGAYEQYF.

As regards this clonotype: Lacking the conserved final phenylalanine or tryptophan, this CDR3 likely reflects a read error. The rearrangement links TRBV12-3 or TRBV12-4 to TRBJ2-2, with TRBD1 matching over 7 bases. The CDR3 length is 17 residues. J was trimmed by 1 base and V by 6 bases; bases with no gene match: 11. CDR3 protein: CASSPPTGRLNTGELFC. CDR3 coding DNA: TGTGCCAGCAGCCCTCCGACAGGGCGTTTGAACACCGGGGAGCTGTTTTGT.

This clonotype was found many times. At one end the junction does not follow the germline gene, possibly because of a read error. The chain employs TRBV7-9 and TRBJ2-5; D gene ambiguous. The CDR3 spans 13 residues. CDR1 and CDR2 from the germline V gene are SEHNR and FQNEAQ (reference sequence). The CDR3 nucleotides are TGTGCCAGCAGTTTAGTTCTTCAAGAGACCCAGTACTTC. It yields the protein CASSLVLQETQYF.

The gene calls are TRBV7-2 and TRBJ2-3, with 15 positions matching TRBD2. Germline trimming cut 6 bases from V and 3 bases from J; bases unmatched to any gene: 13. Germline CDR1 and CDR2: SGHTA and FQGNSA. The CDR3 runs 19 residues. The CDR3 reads CASSLGLAGGPLTTDTQYF. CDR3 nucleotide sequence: TGTGCCAGCAGTTTGGGACTAGCGGGAGGACCTCTAACAACAGATACGCAGTATTTT.

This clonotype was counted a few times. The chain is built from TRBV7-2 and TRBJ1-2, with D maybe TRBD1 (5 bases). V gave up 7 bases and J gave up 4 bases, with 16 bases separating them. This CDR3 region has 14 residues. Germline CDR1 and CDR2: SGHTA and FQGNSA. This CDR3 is CASTLGWQGYGYTF. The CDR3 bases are TGTGCCAGCACCCTGGGGTGGCAGGGCTATGGCTACACCTTC. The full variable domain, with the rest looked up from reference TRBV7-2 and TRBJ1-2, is GAGVSQSPSNKVTEKGKDVELRCDPISGHTALYWYRQSLGQGLEFLIYFQGNSAPDKSGLPSDRFSAERTGGSVSTLTIQRTQQEDSAVYLCASTLGWQGYGYTFGSGTRLTVV.

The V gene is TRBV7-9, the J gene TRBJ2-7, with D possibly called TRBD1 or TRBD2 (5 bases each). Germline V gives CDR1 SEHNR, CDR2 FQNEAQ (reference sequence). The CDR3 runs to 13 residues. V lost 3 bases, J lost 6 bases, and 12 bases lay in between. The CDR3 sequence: CASSFGGKSEQYF. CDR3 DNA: TGTGCCAGCAGCTTTGGGGGTAAGAGCGAGCAGTACTTC. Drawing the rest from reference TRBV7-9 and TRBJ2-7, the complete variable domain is DTGVSQNPRHKITKRGQNVTFRCDPISEHNRLYWYRQTLGQGPEFLTYFQNEAQLEKSRLLSDRFSAERPKGSFSTLEIQRTEQGDSAMYLCASSFGGKSEQYFGPGTRLTVT.

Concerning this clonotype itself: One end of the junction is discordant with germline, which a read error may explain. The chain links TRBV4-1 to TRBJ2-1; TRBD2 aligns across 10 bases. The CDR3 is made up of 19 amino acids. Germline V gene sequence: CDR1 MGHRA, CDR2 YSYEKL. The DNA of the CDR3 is TGCGCCAGCGGCCAAGGGACCCCGGGACTAGCGTTCTCCTACAATGAGCAGTTCTTC. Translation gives CASGQGTPGLAFSYNEQFF.

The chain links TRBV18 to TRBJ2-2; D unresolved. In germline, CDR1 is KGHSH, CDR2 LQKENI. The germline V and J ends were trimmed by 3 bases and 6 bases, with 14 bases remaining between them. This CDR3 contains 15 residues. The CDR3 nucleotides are TGTGCCAGCTCACCCACGGAAATTAGGGCCGGGGAGCTGTTTTTT. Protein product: CASSPTEIRAGELFF.

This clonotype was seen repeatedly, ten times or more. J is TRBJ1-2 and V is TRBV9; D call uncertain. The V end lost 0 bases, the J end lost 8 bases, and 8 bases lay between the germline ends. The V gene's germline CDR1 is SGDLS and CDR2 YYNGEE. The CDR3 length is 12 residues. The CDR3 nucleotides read TGTGCCAGCAGCGTAGTAGAGGAGGGCTACACCTTC. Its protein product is CASSVVEEGYTF.

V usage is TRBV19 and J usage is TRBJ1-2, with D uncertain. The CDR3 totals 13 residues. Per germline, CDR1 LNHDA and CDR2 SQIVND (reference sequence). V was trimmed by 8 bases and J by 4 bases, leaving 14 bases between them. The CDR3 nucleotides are TGTGCCAGTTCCGGGCAGACTTTCTATGGCTACACCTTC. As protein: CASSGQTFYGYTF. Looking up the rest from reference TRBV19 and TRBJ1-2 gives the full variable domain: DGGITQSPKYLFRKEGQNVTLSCEQNLNHDAMYWYRQDPGQGLRLIYYSQIVNDFQKGDIAEGYSVSREKKESFPLTVTSAQKNPTAFYLCASSGQTFYGYTFGSGTRLTVV.

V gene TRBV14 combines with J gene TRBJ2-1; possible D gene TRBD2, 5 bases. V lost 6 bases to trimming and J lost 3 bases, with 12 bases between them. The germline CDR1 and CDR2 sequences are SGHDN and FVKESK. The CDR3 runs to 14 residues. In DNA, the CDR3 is TGTGCCAGCAGTTCCACTAGTATCTACAATGAGCAGTTCTTC. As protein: CASSSTSIYNEQFF.

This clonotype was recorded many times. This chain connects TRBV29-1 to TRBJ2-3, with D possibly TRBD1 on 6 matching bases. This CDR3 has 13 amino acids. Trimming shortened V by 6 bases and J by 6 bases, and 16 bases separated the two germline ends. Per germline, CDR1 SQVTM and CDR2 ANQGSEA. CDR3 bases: TGCAGCGTCCAAGAGGGGGTCGGGGATACGCAGTATTTT. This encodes CSVQEGVGDTQYF.

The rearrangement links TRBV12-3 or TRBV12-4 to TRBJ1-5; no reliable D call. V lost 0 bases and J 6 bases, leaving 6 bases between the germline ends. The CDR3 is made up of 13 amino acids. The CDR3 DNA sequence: TGTGCCAGCAGTTTAGCGGCCAGTCAGCCCCAGCATTTT. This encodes CASSLAASQPQHF.

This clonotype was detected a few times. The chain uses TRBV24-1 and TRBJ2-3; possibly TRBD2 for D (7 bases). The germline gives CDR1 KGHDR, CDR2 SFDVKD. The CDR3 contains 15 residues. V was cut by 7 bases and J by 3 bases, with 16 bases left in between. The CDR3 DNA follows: TGTGCCACCAGCGGAGGACGGGGGGCTACAGATACGCAGTATTTT. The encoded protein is CATSGGRGATDTQYF.